The rows below give T cell receptor beta chains drawn from one sample of a study of T cell repertoires in cytomegalovirus infection. These receptors' antigens are unknown. TCRdb re-analysed the reads in MiXCR, keeping a single row per CDR3 protein. Seen here are fewer than 130,000 distinct CDR3 sequences, over 40% observed once, and the top ten hold roughly 70%. This sample comprised CD8+ T cells from cultured PBMCs, obtained from culture after CMV antigen stimulation. The receptors were sampled from a human donor in good health (CMV status not recorded). Some clones in this sample may be carry-over from other donors' samples. CDR3s include the opening cysteine and the closing phenylalanine or tryptophan. A D gene is named only where the DNA matches it firmly. Part of the rows lack a size; the others show once, few, many or a class for expanded clones.

TRBJ2-3 . TRBD2 TRBV7-4 CASRPSGAYTDTQYF TGTGCCAGCAGACCAAGCGGGGCCTACACAGATACGCAGTATTTT
TRBJ2-3 many TRBD2 TRBV27 CASSSLAGGREDTQYF TGTGCCAGCAGTTCCCTAGCGGGGGGCCGGGAAGATACGCAGTATTTT
TRBJ1-1 . . TRBV4-1 CASSSRDEAFF TGCGCCAGCAGCTCCCGGGACGAAGCTTTCTTT
TRBJ2-7 . . TRBV28 CATFRDGSYEQYF TGTGCCACTTTTAGGGACGGCTCCTACGAGCAGTACTTC
TRBJ2-2 . . TRBV11-2 CASSLVRGHGELFF TGTGCCAGCAGCTTAGTTAGGGGACACGGGGAGCTGTTTTTT
TRBJ2-7 . . TRBV4-1 CASSQDYGGPNEQYF TGCGCCAGCAGCCAAGACTATGGGGGGCCCAACGAGCAGTACTTC
TRBJ1-1 few TRBD1 TRBV2 CASSDQGAINAEAFF TGTGCCAGCAGTGATCAGGGGGCGATCAACGCTGAAGCTTTCTTT
TRBJ1-1 few . TRBV12-3/TRBV12-4 CASSPRQKGKNTEAFF TGTGCCAGCAGTCCTCGACAGAAAGGGAAGAACACTGAAGCTTTCTTT
TRBJ2-1 . TRBD2 TRBV19 CASSGLAGNNEQFF TGTGCCAGTAGTGGACTAGCGGGCAACAATGAGCAGTTCTTC
TRBJ2-1 . . TRBV5-6 CASSLDNEQFF TGTGCCAGCAGCTTGGACAATGAGCAGTTCTTC
TRBJ1-4 . . TRBV27 CASSLRQRGEKLFF TGTGCCAGCAGTTTGAGGCAGAGGGGTGAAAAACTGTTTTTT
TRBJ2-3 few . TRBV12-5 CASAPQGSWGDTQYF TGTGCTAGTGCCCCCCAGGGTTCGTGGGGAGATACGCAGTATTTT
TRBJ1-2 . TRBD1 TRBV29-1 CSVDRGTGPTRGYTF TGCAGCGTTGATCGCGGGACAGGGCCTACTCGGGGCTACACCTTC
TRBJ1-5 . . TRBV4-1 CASSPEKSSNQPQHF TGCGCCAGCAGCCCAGAGAAGTCTAGCAATCAGCCCCAGCATTTT
TRBJ2-1 . TRBD2 TRBV20-1 CSALQRTSAYNEQFF TGCAGTGCTCTCCAACGGACTAGCGCTTACAATGAGCAGTTCTTC
TRBJ2-2 few . TRBV7-8 CASSLGAGPTGELFF TGTGCCAGCAGCTTAGGGGCAGGGCCTACCGGGGAGCTGTTTTTT
TRBJ2-1 medium-sized TRBD2 TRBV2 CASRPTSGSYNEQFF TGTGCCAGCAGGCCGACTAGCGGCTCCTACAATGAGCAGTTCTTC
TRBJ2-7 . . TRBV15 CATSRDRNPGNEQYF TGTGCCACCAGCAGAGATCGAAACCCAGGGAACGAGCAGTACTTC
TRBJ2-7 many TRBD1 TRBV5-1 CASSPGTGASYEQYF TGCGCCAGCAGCCCGGGGACAGGGGCATCCTACGAGCAGTACTTC
TRBJ1-1 many . TRBV19 CASRGGPQAFF TGTGCCAGTAGAGGCGGGCCTCAAGCTTTCTTT
TRBJ2-7 . TRBD2 TRBV27 CASSLSSGGSYEQYF TGTGCCAGCAGTTTATCTAGCGGGGGATCCTACGAGCAGTACTTC
TRBJ2-1 . . TRBV7-2 CAILGVYNEQFF TGTGCCATACTGGGGGTCTACAATGAGCAGTTCTTC